These T cell receptor beta chains were read from a single sample in a study of Graves' ophthalmopathy and Graves' hyperthyroidism. Each CDR3 protein is one row after TCRdb ran MiXCR on the multiplex PCR reads. This sample has about 410,000 distinct CDR3 sequences, with about 17% found just once. Sequencing was carried out using peripheral blood. These receptors were obtained from a young woman with Graves' ophthalmopathy. Each CDR3 is given with its conserved first and last residue. The order of the fields is V gene, clone size, D gene, J gene, CDR3 DNA, CDR3 protein. A D gene is named only where the DNA matches it firmly. Clone sizes are given selectively: once, few, many, or a class where the clone is expanded.

TRBV30	many	.	TRBJ2-7	TGTGCCTGGAGTAGAGGGAAATCCTACGAGCAGTACTTC	CAWSRGKSYEQYF
TRBV9	many	.	TRBJ1-1	TGTGCCAGCAGCGTAGCTCACGGGGAAGCTTTCTTT	CASSVAHGEAFF
TRBV14	many	.	TRBJ1-3	TGTGCCAGCAGCCCCTATCGGTGGGCAGGGTTTGGAAACACCATATATTTT	CASSPYRWAGFGNTIYF
TRBV6-5	.	.	TRBJ1-5	TGTGCCAGCAGTTATACGGTAGGACAGCCCCAGCATTTT	CASSYTVGQPQHF
TRBV9	many	.	TRBJ2-7	TGTGCCAGCACCTCGAGCTCCTACGAGCAGTACTTC	CASTSSSYEQYF
TRBV6-2/TRBV6-3	many	.	TRBJ2-2	TGTGCCAGCAGCCCCGGGAGCGTGACCGGGGAGCTGTTTTTT	CASSPGSVTGELFF
TRBV4-3	.	.	TRBJ1-6	TGCGCCAGTGGGGGGGGGTCTTATAATTCACCCCTCCACTTT	CASGGGSYNSPLHF
TRBV20-1	many	.	TRBJ2-5	TGCAGTGCTAAGGGCAGGCAAGAGACCCAGTACTTC	CSAKGRQETQYF
TRBV20-1	many	.	TRBJ2-5	TGCAGCGCACGTTTGGTAGCGGAAGAGACCCAGTACTTC	CSARLVAEETQYF
TRBV9	.	TRBD2	TRBJ2-5	TGTGCCAGCAGCTCTCCGGGACTAGTTGGTTGGGAGACCCAGTACTTC	CASSSPGLVGWETQYF
TRBV25-1	many	TRBD1	TRBJ2-7	TGTGCCAGCAGTGAACCCGGACAGGGGGTCCCCTACGAGCAGTACTTC	CASSEPGQGVPYEQYF
TRBV6-2/TRBV6-3	few	TRBD2	TRBJ2-7	TGTGCCAGCAGTTACGAGGGACTAGCGGAATCCTACGAGCAGTGCTTC	CASSYEGLAESYEQCF
TRBV6-1	few	TRBD2	TRBJ2-7	TGTGCCAGCAGTGACGGGAGCGGGATTATCGAGCAGTACTTC	CASSDGSGIIEQYF
TRBV9	many	TRBD1	TRBJ2-5	TGTGCCAGCAGCCCCCGGGACAGAAGCCAAGAGACCCAGTACTTC	CASSPRDRSQETQYF
TRBV5-1	many	TRBD1	TRBJ2-6	TGCGCCAGCAAGGGACAGGGGGCCTCTGGGGCCAACGTCCTGACTTTC	CASKGQGASGANVLTF
TRBV6-1	many	.	TRBJ2-3	TGTGCCAGCAGCCCCCAGGGCCGCACAGATACGCAGTATTTT	CASSPQGRTDTQYF